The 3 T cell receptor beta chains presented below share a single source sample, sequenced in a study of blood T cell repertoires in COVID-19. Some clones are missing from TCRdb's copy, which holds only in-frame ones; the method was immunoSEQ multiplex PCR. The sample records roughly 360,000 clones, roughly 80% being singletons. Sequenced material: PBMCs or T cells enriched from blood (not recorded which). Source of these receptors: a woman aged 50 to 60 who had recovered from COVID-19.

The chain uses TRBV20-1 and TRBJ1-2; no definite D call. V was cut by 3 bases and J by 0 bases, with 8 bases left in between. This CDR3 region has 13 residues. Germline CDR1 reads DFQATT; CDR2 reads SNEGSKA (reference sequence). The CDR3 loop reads CSASPQTNYGYTF. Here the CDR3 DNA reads TGCAGTGCTAGTCCCCAGACTAACTATGGCTACACCTTC.

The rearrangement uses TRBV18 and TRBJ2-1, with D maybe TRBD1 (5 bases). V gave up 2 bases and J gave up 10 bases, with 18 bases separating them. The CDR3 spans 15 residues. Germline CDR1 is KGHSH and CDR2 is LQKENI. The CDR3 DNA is TGTGCCAGCTCACCAGAGGCAGGGTCCATCGGGGAGCAGTTCTTC. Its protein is CASSPEAGSIGEQFF.

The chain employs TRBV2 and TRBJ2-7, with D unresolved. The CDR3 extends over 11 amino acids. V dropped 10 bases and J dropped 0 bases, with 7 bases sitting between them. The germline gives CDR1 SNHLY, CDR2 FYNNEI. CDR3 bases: TGTGCCACTTCCTCCTCCTACGAGCAGTACTTC. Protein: CATSSSYEQYF.